The rows below give T cell receptor beta chains drawn from one sample of a study of cytomegalovirus exposure and HLA in healthy donors. Here immunoSEQ multiplex PCR was the method, and the copy in TCRdb shows in-frame clones only, minus some. The sample consists of tens of thousands of clones, 70% to 85% of them appearing once. Sequenced sample: PBMCs. Receptor source: a man over 45 in good health and CMV-seronegative. CDR3s include the opening cysteine and the closing phenylalanine or tryptophan. Fields, in order: CDR3 length, clone size, V gene, CDR3 protein. Part of the rows lack a size; the others show once, few, many or a class for expanded clones.

CDR3 length: 15; clone size: .; V gene: TRBV7-8; CDR3 protein: CASSLVKGVREKLFF
CDR3 length: 15; clone size: .; V gene: TRBV18; CDR3 protein: CASSPPSGNTGELFF
CDR3 length: 15; clone size: .; V gene: TRBV2; CDR3 protein: CAGYNPGTGDEKLFF
CDR3 length: 15; clone size: once; V gene: TRBV28; CDR3 protein: CASSLNGRAVDEQYF
CDR3 length: 13; clone size: .; V gene: TRBV19; CDR3 protein: CASRQGAGNTIYF
CDR3 length: 12; clone size: few; V gene: TRBV5-4; CDR3 protein: CASSLRRNEQFF
CDR3 length: 17; clone size: .; V gene: TRBV13; CDR3 protein: CASSQPPGLAVSYEQYF
CDR3 length: 14; clone size: .; V gene: TRBV28; CDR3 protein: CASSSGTGPEKLFF
CDR3 length: 15; clone size: .; V gene: TRBV5-4; CDR3 protein: CASSPYDSNTGELFF
CDR3 length: 14; clone size: .; V gene: TRBV19; CDR3 protein: CASTPGGSSNEQFF
CDR3 length: 18; clone size: .; V gene: TRBV28; CDR3 protein: CASSLVVGAVNSNQPQHF
CDR3 length: 15; clone size: few; V gene: TRBV2; CDR3 protein: CASSGQSISDQPQHF
CDR3 length: 12; clone size: .; V gene: TRBV6-5; CDR3 protein: CASSPSTDTQYF
CDR3 length: 15; clone size: .; V gene: TRBV7-2; CDR3 protein: CASSSTASSYNEQFF
CDR3 length: 14; clone size: .; V gene: TRBV27; CDR3 protein: CASSVPTSTDTQYF
CDR3 length: 13; clone size: .; V gene: TRBV7-9; CDR3 protein: CASSFEGVTEAFF
CDR3 length: 11; clone size: .; V gene: TRBV30; CDR3 protein: CAWSRGIEAFF
CDR3 length: 12; clone size: .; V gene: TRBV28; CDR3 protein: CASRGQIALNTF
CDR3 length: 14; clone size: .; V gene: TRBV27; CDR3 protein: CASRPREANQPQHF
CDR3 length: 18; clone size: .; V gene: TRBV10-3; CDR3 protein: CAIRPGQGGSSGANVLTF
CDR3 length: 16; clone size: once; V gene: TRBV5-1; CDR3 protein: CASSLGLAESTDTQYF
CDR3 length: 14; clone size: .; V gene: TRBV5-4; CDR3 protein: CASSSGRDNQPQHF
CDR3 length: 14; clone size: .; V gene: TRBV28; CDR3 protein: CASSLWADGEKLFF
CDR3 length: 13; clone size: .; V gene: TRBV15; CDR3 protein: CATSRDPAYEQYF
CDR3 length: 14; clone size: once; V gene: TRBV19; CDR3 protein: CASSIRDRGYEQYF
CDR3 length: 16; clone size: .; V gene: TRBV29-1; CDR3 protein: CSVEEGLGASTDTQYF
CDR3 length: 14; clone size: .; V gene: TRBV7-2; CDR3 protein: CASSFGTGGKGQFF
CDR3 length: 13; clone size: .; V gene: TRBV4-2; CDR3 protein: CASSRDRGYEQYF
CDR3 length: 16; clone size: .; V gene: TRBV5-1; CDR3 protein: CASSFQASGRFNEQFF
CDR3 length: 14; clone size: .; V gene: TRBV11-1; CDR3 protein: CASSGGTVGDTQYF
CDR3 length: 14; clone size: .; V gene: TRBV5-1; CDR3 protein: CASSTNTGNSPLHF
CDR3 length: 12; clone size: .; V gene: TRBV19; CDR3 protein: CASSTQGYEQYF
CDR3 length: 12; clone size: .; V gene: TRBV29-1; CDR3 protein: CSAQGGTGELFF
CDR3 length: 14; clone size: .; V gene: TRBV9; CDR3 protein: CASSIGQTDQPQHF
CDR3 length: 15; clone size: once; V gene: TRBV28; CDR3 protein: CASTRTSGGQETQYF
CDR3 length: 15; clone size: .; V gene: TRBV6-1; CDR3 protein: CASSRNGGRAGELFF
CDR3 length: 14; clone size: .; V gene: TRBV19; CDR3 protein: CASRRGPKNTEAFF
CDR3 length: 11; clone size: .; V gene: TRBV28; CDR3 protein: CASSFLTEAFF
CDR3 length: 14; clone size: .; V gene: TRBV19; CDR3 protein: CASSFGQRDYGYTF
CDR3 length: 19; clone size: .; V gene: TRBV7-6; CDR3 protein: CASSPGASGRALAADTQYF
CDR3 length: 15; clone size: once; V gene: TRBV7-7; CDR3 protein: CASSRSQGSYNEQFF
CDR3 length: 12; clone size: .; V gene: TRBV19; CDR3 protein: CASSIASGKQFF
CDR3 length: 17; clone size: .; V gene: TRBV27; CDR3 protein: CASSFGNRQGSFYEQYF